The 32 T cell receptor beta chains below come from one sample, sequenced in a study of blood T cell repertoires in COVID-19. The protocol was immunoSEQ multiplex PCR, while the TCRdb copy is restricted to in-frame clones and leaves out a portion. The profile shows around 380,000 clones, approximately 89% of them singletons. Input material: PBMCs or T cells enriched from blood (not recorded which). These receptors were collected from a man aged 25 to 40 who had recovered from COVID-19.

V is TRBV4-1 and J is TRBJ1-5; no clear D gene. This CDR3 region has 14 residues. V lost 4 bases and J 9 bases, leaving 16 bases between the germline ends. The germline gives CDR1 MGHRA, CDR2 YSYEKL. The CDR3, as DNA: TGCGCCAGCAGCCCTATGGGGAGGTGGGCGCCCCAGCATTTT. This encodes CASSPMGRWAPQHF.

CDR3 region: CASSQDLAGGSYNEQFF. CDR3 in DNA: TGTGCCAGCAGCCAAGACCTAGCGGGGGGATCCTACAATGAGCAGTTCTTC. The J gene is TRBJ2-1, the V gene TRBV3-1 (or the pseudogene TRBV3-2); 11 bases are a match to TRBD2. The V gene end was trimmed by 0 bases and the J gene end by 1 base; junction bases not matched to a gene: 2. The germline V gene encodes CDR1 LGHDT and CDR2 YNNKEL (reference sequence). The CDR3 loop spans 17 amino acids.

V is TRBV30 and J is TRBJ1-6, with TRBD1 matching over 10 bases. Germline V gene data show CDR1 as GTSNPN and CDR2 as SVGIG (reference sequence). The CDR3 has 16 amino acids. The ends lost 1 base at V and 8 bases at J; junction bases unmatched: 8. CDR3: CAWSAGQGIGDSPLHF. CDR3 DNA: TGTGCCTGGAGTGCGGGACAGGGGATTGGAGATTCACCCCTCCACTTT.

This clone was observed a handful of times. This sequence joins TRBV10-3 and TRBJ1-1, with D possibly being TRBD1 (6 bases). V was shortened by 5 bases and J by 11 bases, with 15 bases between the two germline ends. The germline CDR1 and CDR2 sequences are ENHRY and SYGVKD. This CDR3 is 12 amino acids long. The CDR3 bases are TGTGCCATCAGTCCCGGACAGTTTGAGGCTTTCTTT. It encodes CAISPGQFEAFF.

CDR3 in DNA: TGTGCCAGCAGCTTAGAAAGGGGGACCTACGAGCAGTACTTC. Translation: CASSLERGTYEQYF. This chain uses TRBV7-8 with TRBJ2-7; D perhaps matches TRBD1 (6 bases). The ends were cut back, 1 base at V and 2 bases at J, with 9 bases in the middle. Germline assignment: CDR1 SGHVS and CDR2 FQNEAQ. This CDR3 has 14 amino acids.

The J gene is TRBJ1-6, the V gene TRBV30; 10 bases line up with TRBD1. The CDR3 consists of 15 residues. Trimming at V came to 4 bases and at J to 13 bases, leaving 13 bases not matched to a gene. Germline CDR1 GTSNPN, CDR2 SVGIG (reference sequence). In nucleotides, the CDR3 is TGTGCCTGGATGAATCTCACCCCGGGACAGGGGCCCCTCCACTTT. Protein sequence: CAWMNLTPGQGPLHF. Using reference TRBV30 and TRBJ1-6 for the parts outside the CDR3, the full variable domain is SQTIHQWPATLVQPVGSPLSLECTVEGTSNPNLYWYRQAAGRGLQLLFYSVGIGQISSEVPQNLSASRPQDRQFILSSKKLLLSDSGFYLCAWMNLTPGQGPLHFGNGTRLTVT.

This rearrangement joins TRBV6-5 to TRBJ1-5; D may be TRBD1 (5 bases). Germline-derived CDR1 and CDR2 are MNHEY and SVGAGI. The CDR3 length is 15 residues. Deletions cut 8 bases from V and 1 base from J, with 15 bases between. CDR3 sequence (DNA): TGTGCCAGCCGACGACAGTACTTAAGCAATCAGCCCCAGCATTTT. This translates into CASRRQYLSNQPQHF.

The chain combines TRBV9 with TRBJ2-7, with D possibly being TRBD1 (6 bases). Trimming stripped 2 bases from V and 3 bases from J, with 15 bases between. The CDR3 is 15 residues long. Germline V gives CDR1 SGDLS, CDR2 YYNGEE. The CDR3 loop reads CASSVEPTGIYEQYF. CDR3 nucleotides: TGTGCCAGCAGCGTCGAGCCTACAGGGATCTACGAGCAGTACTTC.

This sequence joins TRBV4-1 and TRBJ2-3; D is possibly TRBD1 (5 bases). V lost 1 base and J 0 bases, leaving 8 bases between the germline ends. The CDR3 has 15 amino acids. CDR1 and CDR2 (germline): MGHRA, YSYEKL. The DNA for the CDR3 is TGCGCCAGCAGCCAAGCAGGGTCTAGCACAGATACGCAGTATTTT. It yields the protein CASSQAGSSTDTQYF.

The CDR3 sequence is CASSPGQGRYGYTF. CDR3 nucleotide sequence: TGTGCCAGCAGCCCAGGACAGGGTCGCTATGGCTACACCTTC. This sequence joins TRBV11-2 and TRBJ1-2, with TRBD1 matching 8 bases. With V trimmed by 5 bases and J by 4 bases, 6 bases remained unmatched. Germline-derived CDR1 and CDR2 are SGHAT and FQNNGV. CDR3 size: 14 residues.

CDR3 amino acids: CASSQGQGVSNQPQHF. CDR3 DNA sequence: TGTGCCAGCAGCCAGGGACAGGGAGTAAGCAATCAGCCCCAGCATTTT. This chain joins TRBV7-6 and TRBJ1-5; 9 bases are a match to TRBD1. This CDR3 has 16 amino acids. CDR1 is SGHVS and CDR2 is FNYEAQ in the germline V gene. J lost 1 base, V lost 5 bases, and 6 bases had no gene match.

V usage is TRBV5-6 and J usage is TRBJ2-5; 9 bases line up with TRBD1. The germline V gene has CDR1 SGHDT and CDR2 YYEEEE. V was pared by 4 bases and J by 2 bases, with 6 bases of the junction left unmatched. The CDR3 has 15 amino acids. The CDR3 region is CASSLGQGVQETQYF. In DNA, the CDR3 is TGTGCCAGCAGCCTGGGACAGGGAGTTCAAGAGACCCAGTACTTC.

Comments on this clone: Other DNA variants within this sample encode the same CDR3. This chain uses TRBV9 with TRBJ2-7; D is perhaps TRBD1 (5 bases). Germline CDR1 is SGDLS and CDR2 is YYNGEE. The V gene lost 0 bases and the J gene lost 2 bases, with 9 bases spanning the gap. The CDR3 length is 14 residues. As DNA, the CDR3 is TGTGCCAGCAGCGTAGACCAGGGTCCCTACGAGCAGTACTTC. This sequence encodes CASSVDQGPYEQYF.

The rearrangement joins TRBV7-8 to TRBJ1-1; TRBD1 might be the D (6 bases). This CDR3 is built from 15 residues. Germline CDR1 SGHVS, CDR2 FQNEAQ. V dropped 3 bases and J dropped 1 base, with 12 bases sitting between them. The CDR3: CASSFSTGGNTEAFF. CDR3 nucleotide sequence: TGTGCCAGCAGCTTCTCGACAGGAGGGAACACTGAAGCTTTCTTT.

The chain combines TRBV19 with TRBJ1-1; D ambiguous. V lost 3 bases, J lost 2 bases, and 10 bases lay in between. This CDR3 spans 14 amino acids. CDR1 is LNHDA and CDR2 is SQIVND in the germline V gene (reference sequence). The chain's CDR3 is CASSMRALNTEAFF. For the CDR3, the DNA is TGTGCCAGTAGTATGAGGGCACTTAACACTGAAGCTTTCTTT. Full variable domain (missing parts from reference TRBV19 and TRBJ1-1): DGGITQSPKYLFRKEGQNVTLSCEQNLNHDAMYWYRQDPGQGLRLIYYSQIVNDFQKGDIAEGYSVSREKKESFPLTVTSAQKNPTAFYLCASSMRALNTEAFFGQGTRLTVV.

The chain recombines TRBV20-1 with TRBJ2-1, with D possibly TRBD1 on 5 matching bases. The CDR3 spans 11 residues. The germline CDR1 and CDR2 sequences are DFQATT and SNEGSKA (reference sequence). The chain's CDR3 is CTVTRDNEQFF. Here the CDR3 DNA reads TGCACCGTCACCAGGGACAATGAGCAGTTCTTC.

This rearrangement joins TRBV5-1 to TRBJ2-7, with unresolved D. The V and J ends lost 1 base and 0 bases respectively, with 11 bases between them. The CDR3 runs 15 residues. Germline-derived CDR1 and CDR2 are SGHRS and YFSETQ. This CDR3 is CASSLLEFPSYEQYF. CDR3 DNA: TGCGCCAGCAGCTTGTTGGAGTTTCCCTCCTACGAGCAGTACTTC.

The J gene is TRBJ1-4, the V gene TRBV27; no reliable D call. CDR3 length: 14 residues. CDR1 is MNHEY, CDR2 SMNVEV, per germline (reference sequence). Trimming removed 0 bases from V and 5 bases from J, with 7 bases in between. Here the CDR3 DNA reads TGTGCCAGCAGTTTATCGCAAGAGAATGAAAAACTGTTTTTT. Translated: CASSLSQENEKLFF.

The rearrangement links TRBV3-1 (or the pseudogene TRBV3-2) to TRBJ1-4; 7 bases map to TRBD1. Germline V gene lookup returns CDR1 LGHDT and CDR2 YNNKEL (reference sequence). The CDR3 has 13 amino acids. The junction had 4 bases not matched to a gene; V was cut back by 4 bases and J by 8 bases. The CDR3 sequence: CASSRTGGEKLFF. Here the CDR3 DNA reads TGTGCCAGCAGCCGGACAGGTGGGGAAAAACTGTTTTTT.

The V gene is TRBV18, the J gene TRBJ2-4, with 8 bases identical to TRBD1. Germline assignment: CDR1 KGHSH and CDR2 LQKENI. With 4 bases clipped from V and 8 bases from J, the junction kept 7 bases outside the gene matches. This CDR3 contains 14 residues. Written as DNA, the CDR3 is TGTGCCAGCTCACGGGCCAGGGGGCGTGACATTCAGTACTTC. Translated: CASSRARGRDIQYF.

J is TRBJ1-2 and V is TRBV6-5; 7 nucleotides align to TRBD1. CDR3 length equals 15 residues. The germline V gene has CDR1 MNHEY and CDR2 SVGAGI. J was trimmed by 8 bases and V by 7 bases; bases with no gene match: 16. In DNA form, the CDR3 reads TGTGCCAGCACCAAAACCGGGACAGCCCCTGGGGGCTACACCTTC. This translates into CASTKTGTAPGGYTF.

The chain employs TRBV4-3 and TRBJ1-2; weak D call: TRBD1 (5 bases). Germline values: CDR1 LGHNA, CDR2 YSLEER. The CDR3 sequence is 15 residues long. Trimming pared 0 bases from V and 7 bases from J, leaving 15 bases between. The CDR3 DNA sequence: TGCGCCAGCAGCCAAGAAGGGGCCTGGGATTCTGGCTACACCTTC. Encoded protein: CASSQEGAWDSGYTF.

This clone was seen a single time. V and J are TRBV19 and TRBJ2-2; 9 bases map to TRBD1. CDR1 and CDR2 (germline): LNHDA, SQIVND (reference sequence). Germline trimming cut 5 bases from V and 4 bases from J; bases unmatched to any gene: 8. The CDR3 is 16 residues long. The CDR3 region is CASSPRGTGFTGELFF. In DNA, the CDR3 is TGTGCCAGTAGTCCCAGGGGGACAGGGTTCACCGGGGAGCTGTTTTTT. The full variable domain, its missing parts supplied by reference TRBV19 and TRBJ2-2, is DGGITQSPKYLFRKEGQNVTLSCEQNLNHDAMYWYRQDPGQGLRLIYYSQIVNDFQKGDIAEGYSVSREKKESFPLTVTSAQKNPTAFYLCASSPRGTGFTGELFFGEGSRLTVL.

This chain connects TRBV29-1 to TRBJ2-6; weak D call: TRBD1 (5 bases). Trimming left V 4 bases short and J 4 bases short, with 11 bases between. The CDR3 spans 14 residues. In germline, CDR1 is SQVTM, CDR2 ANQGSEA. The CDR3 coding sequence is TGCAGCGTTGCTGGGGCGAGAGGGGCCAACGTCCTGACTTTC. Translation: CSVAGARGANVLTF. Looking up the rest from reference TRBV29-1 and TRBJ2-6 gives the full variable domain: SAVISQKPSRDICQRGTSLTIQCQVDSQVTMMFWYRQQPGQSLTLIATANQGSEATYESGFVIDKFPISRPNLTFSTLTVSNMSPEDSSIYLCSVAGARGANVLTFGAGSRLTVL.

A note on this clone: This same CDR3 is encoded by further DNA sequences in the sample. J is TRBJ2-7 and V is TRBV7-2; possibly TRBD2 for D (5 bases). V was clipped by 5 bases and J by 0 bases, with 11 bases between them. Germline V gives CDR1 SGHTA, CDR2 FQGNSA. The CDR3 is made up of 14 amino acids. The chain's CDR3 is CASSPQGSSYEQYF. Written as DNA, the CDR3 is TGTGCCAGCAGCCCCCAAGGGAGCTCCTACGAGCAGTACTTC.

The CDR3 here is CASSEELAGGYTDTQYF. For the CDR3, the DNA is TGCGCCAGCAGTGAGGAATTAGCGGGGGGTTACACAGATACGCAGTATTTT. The chain is built from TRBV10-1 and TRBJ2-3; 10 nucleotides match TRBD2. The CDR3 is 17 residues long. V was clipped by 2 bases and J by 2 bases; unmatched bases: 7. Germline CDR1 is WNHNN and CDR2 is SYGVQD (reference sequence).

This chain uses TRBV29-1 with TRBJ2-1; D not resolved. Germline V lookup: CDR1 SQVTM, CDR2 ANQGSEA. Trimming shortened V by 4 bases and J by 0 bases, and 10 bases separated the two germline ends. The length of the CDR3 is 14 residues. CDR3 nucleotide sequence: TGCAGCGTTGTCGAGAGGAGCTCCTACAATGAGCAGTTCTTC. It specifies CSVVERSSYNEQFF.

In DNA, the CDR3 is TGTGCCAGCAGCTTAGTTGCAGGGGGCAGGTACACTGAAGCTTTCTTT. Amino acids: CASSLVAGGRYTEAFF. This chain connects TRBV7-9 to TRBJ1-1; 8 bases match TRBD1. Trimming cost V 1 base and J 3 bases; bases outside gene matches: 7. The CDR3 loop spans 16 amino acids. Germline loops: CDR1 SEHNR, CDR2 FQNEAQ (reference sequence).

The chain joins TRBV27 to TRBJ2-3; TRBD1 aligns across 8 bases. The length of the CDR3 is 16 residues. Looked up from germline, CDR1 is MNHEY and CDR2 is SMNVEV (reference sequence). Germline trimming cut 2 bases from V and 5 bases from J; bases unmatched to any gene: 9. Here the CDR3 DNA reads TGTGCCAGCAGTTTAACCGTGGCAGGGGGCCGAGATACGCAGTATTTT. This sequence encodes CASSLTVAGGRDTQYF.

This chain links TRBV20-1 with TRBJ1-1; no definite D call. Germline loops: CDR1 DFQATT, CDR2 SNEGSKA (reference sequence). V lost 5 bases, J lost 3 bases, and 7 bases lay in between. The CDR3 spans 11 residues. The CDR3 sequence: CSASLDTEAFF. Here the CDR3 DNA reads TGCAGTGCTTCCTTAGACACTGAAGCTTTCTTT.

The genes are TRBV18 and TRBJ1-3; D might be TRBD1 (5 bases). Trimming shortened V by 3 bases and J by 0 bases, and 15 bases separated the two germline ends. There are 17 residues in the CDR3. Germline V gene sequence: CDR1 KGHSH, CDR2 LQKENI. The CDR3: CASSPTMVGGSGNTIYF. CDR3 nucleotide sequence: TGTGCCAGCTCACCTACCATGGTGGGGGGCTCTGGAAACACCATATATTTT.

CDR3 in DNA: TGTGCCAGCAGCTTTTCGACAGGGTTTATGCCTGGAAACACCATATATTTT. Its protein is CASSFSTGFMPGNTIYF. The chain couples TRBV7-8 to TRBJ1-3, with TRBD1 matching over 7 bases. From germline, CDR1 is SGHVS and CDR2 FQNEAQ. The CDR3 sequence is 17 residues long. After removal of 3 bases from V and 2 bases from J, the junction contained 10 bases not matched to a gene.